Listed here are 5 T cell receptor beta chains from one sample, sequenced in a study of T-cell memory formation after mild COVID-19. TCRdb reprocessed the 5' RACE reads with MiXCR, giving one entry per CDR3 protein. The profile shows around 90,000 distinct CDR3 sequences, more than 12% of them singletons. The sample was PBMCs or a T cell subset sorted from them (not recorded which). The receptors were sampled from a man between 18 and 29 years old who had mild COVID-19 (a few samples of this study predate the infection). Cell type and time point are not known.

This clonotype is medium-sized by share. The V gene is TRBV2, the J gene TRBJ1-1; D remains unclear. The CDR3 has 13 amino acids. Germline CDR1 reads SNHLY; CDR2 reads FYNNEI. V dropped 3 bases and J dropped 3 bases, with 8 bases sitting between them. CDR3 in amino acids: CASSERRYTEAFF. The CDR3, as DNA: TGTGCCAGCAGTGAGAGGAGGTACACTGAAGCTTTCTTT.

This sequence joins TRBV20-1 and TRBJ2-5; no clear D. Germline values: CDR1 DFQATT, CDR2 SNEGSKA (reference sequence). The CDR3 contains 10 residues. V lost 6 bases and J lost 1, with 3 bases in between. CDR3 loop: CSAFQETQYF. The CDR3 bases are TGCAGTGCCTTCCAAGAGACCCAGTACTTC.

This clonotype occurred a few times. CDR3 in DNA: TGTGCCAGCAGTCCTAGCGGGGGCCTCTCCTACAATGAGCAGTTCTTC. Protein product: CASSPSGGLSYNEQFF. This sequence joins TRBV7-9 and TRBJ2-1, with 10 nucleotides matching TRBD2. Trimming cost V 6 bases and J 0 bases; bases outside gene matches: 5. Germline V gives CDR1 SEHNR, CDR2 FQNEAQ (reference sequence). The CDR3 consists of 16 residues.

In nucleotides, the CDR3 is TGCGCCAGCAGCGAAGCTTTGAATTCACCCCTCCACTTT. The encoded protein is CASSEALNSPLHF. The chain employs TRBV4-1 and TRBJ1-6; D ambiguous. Germline V gene sequence: CDR1 MGHRA, CDR2 YSYEKL. Trimming cost V 5 bases and J 7 bases, with 9 bases left between them. The CDR3 is made up of 13 amino acids.

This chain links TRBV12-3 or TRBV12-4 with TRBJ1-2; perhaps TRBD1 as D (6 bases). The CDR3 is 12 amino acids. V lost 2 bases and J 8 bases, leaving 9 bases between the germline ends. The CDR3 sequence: CASSLQGQGYTF. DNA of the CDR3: TGTGCCAGCAGTTTACAGGGGCAGGGCTACACCTTC.